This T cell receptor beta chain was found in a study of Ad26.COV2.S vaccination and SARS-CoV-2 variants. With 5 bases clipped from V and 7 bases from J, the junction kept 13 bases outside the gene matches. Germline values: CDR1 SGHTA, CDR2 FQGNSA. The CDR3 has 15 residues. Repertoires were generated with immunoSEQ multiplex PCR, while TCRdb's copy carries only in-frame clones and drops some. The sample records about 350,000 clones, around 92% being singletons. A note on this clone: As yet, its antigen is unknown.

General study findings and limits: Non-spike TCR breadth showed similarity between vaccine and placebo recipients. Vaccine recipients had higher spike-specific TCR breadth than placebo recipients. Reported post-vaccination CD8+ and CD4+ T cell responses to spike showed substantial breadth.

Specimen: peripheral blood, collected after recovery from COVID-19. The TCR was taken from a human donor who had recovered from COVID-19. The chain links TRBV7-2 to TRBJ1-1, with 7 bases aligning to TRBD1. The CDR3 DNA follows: TGTGCCAGCAGCGGAACGGGACAGCCCCAGGGTGAAGCTTTCTTT. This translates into CASSGTGQPQGEAFF.